This T cell receptor beta chain was sequenced for a study of identical twins. Study-wide results and caveats: Sequences that were beta out-of-frame showed weaker excess twin sharing. Twins shared out-of-frame alpha sequences with excess low generation probability.

The sample holds a few counts of this clonotype. Its antigen is still unknown. TCRdb reanalysed the 5' RACE reads using MiXCR and keeps one entry per CDR3 protein. The sample has hundreds of thousands of distinct CDR3 sequences, 21% seen once. These data are also associated with another study on T cells expressing NK-cell markers. That paper states: CD3+CD56+NKG2C+, CD3+CD56+NKG2C- and CD3+CD56-NKG2C+ T cells, once sorted, supplied the TCR beta repertoires. The study found these clonotypes also leading the CD3+CD56-NKG2C+ fraction in four donors.

This receptor was obtained from a woman under 30 in good health. Sequencing input: PBMCs.

The CDR3 DNA is TGCAGTGTACAGGGGGGAGGGGCGGCAGATACGCAGTATTTT. Amino acids: CSVQGGGAADTQYF. The chain is built from TRBV20-1 and TRBJ2-3; possibly TRBD1 for D (8 bases). Germline V CDR1 and CDR2: DFQATT, SNEGSKA (reference sequence). The CDR3 runs to 14 residues. The V end lost 7 bases, the J end lost 4 bases, and 18 bases lay between the germline ends.